Detailed here is one T cell receptor beta chain. This clonotype was picked up a small number of times. Its antigen is not yet known. Qualities for individual bases were not recorded, and no much larger clone is one base off. This record belongs to a study of T cell repertoires in cytomegalovirus infection (dated by TCRdb to the late 2010s). Background for the entire study: Recently identified HLA-C-restricted CMV epitopes, whose presentation resists viral immunomodulation, were targeted by peptide stimulations together with well-studied HLA-B-restricted epitopes. The HLA type of each donor mattered for the analysis, because public TCR beta signatures pointed to carriage of CMV infection along with the matching HLA type. General conclusions and limits of the study: In the ex vivo response, HLA-C-restricted CMV-specific TCR beta clonotypes were dominant, and in two of eight donors the single most frequent clonotype came from this HLA-C-restricted group. Cumulative frequency of public TCR beta family members discriminated carriers of CMV infection plus the relevant HLA type in this cohort and an independent 352-donor cohort.

In light of the paper, this sample's treatment or condition label describes: in vitro stimulation with specific CMV peptide epitopes to enrich CMV-specific T cells. The CDR3 starts with the cysteine, ends with the phenylalanine, and has 15 residues. Only the CDR3 part of the read is kept: 45 bases, read in frame from the first base. V is clipped by 3 bases and J by 4 bases, and the sequence between their germline boundaries is 14 bases long. The germline V gene provides CDR1 SGHNT and CDR2 YENEEA. TCRdb shows the sequencer as Illumina HiSeq 1500. TCRdb redid the processing of the public reads, applying fastp at Q25 and MiXCR, and retained in-frame beta chains. For every CDR3 protein sequence, its rows merge into one entry that carries the most common genes and DNA. Recorded for this sample are approximately 770,000 distinct CDR3 sequences; roughly 28% of them occurred a single time. About an eighth of the sample comes from the top ten.

The rearranged segments are TRBV11-3 and TRBJ2-3; there is no confident call for the D gene. This sample comprised cultured CD8+ T cells from PBMCs, obtained from culture after CMV antigen stimulation. The receptor was derived from a human donor in good health (CMV status not recorded). Some clones in this sample may be carry-over from other donors' samples. The CDR3 region reads CASSFGISMADTQYF. The sequenced DNA: TGTGCCAGCAGCTTCGGCATCTCTATGGCAGATACGCAGTATTTT. The entire variable domain, with the stretches around the CDR3 drawn from the reference TRBV11-3 and TRBJ2-3 proteins, is EAGVVQSPRYKIIEKKQPVAFWCNPISGHNTLYWYLQNLGQGPELLIRYENEEAVDDSQLPKDRFSAERLKGVDSTLKIQPAELGDSAVYLCASSFGISMADTQYFGPGTRLTVL.